The 25 T cell receptor beta chains listed next were all sequenced from one sample in a study of blood T cell repertoires in COVID-19. Assay used: immunoSEQ multiplex PCR; TCRdb lists only in-frame clones, some missing. This table has 130,000 or so clones, 85% to 90% appearing once. The sample consisted of peripheral blood. The receptors shown here come from a man aged 50-60 years with active or convalescent COVID-19.

The chain carries TRBV18 and TRBJ2-3; 9 bases line up with TRBD1. Germline trimming cut 5 bases from V and 5 bases from J; bases unmatched to any gene: 5. This CDR3 contains 14 residues. Germline V gene lookup returns CDR1 KGHSH and CDR2 LQKENI. This chain's CDR3 is CASSTGTGIDTQYF. The CDR3 bases are TGTGCCAGCTCAACCGGGACAGGGATAGATACGCAGTATTTT.

The chain uses TRBV19 and TRBJ1-1; no clear D gene. Trimming removed 3 bases at V and 8 bases at J, with 13 bases between. The CDR3 has 13 residues. Germline V gives CDR1 LNHDA, CDR2 SQIVND (reference sequence). CDR3 in amino acids: CASSISGVPEAFF. The CDR3 DNA is TGTGCCAGTAGTATTTCCGGGGTTCCAGAAGCTTTCTTT.

The genes are TRBV5-6 and TRBJ2-3; 10 bases map to TRBD2. Germline-derived CDR1 and CDR2 are SGHDT and YYEEEE. CDR3 length equals 16 residues. Losses at the gene ends were 2 bases for V and 2 bases for J; bases not matched to a gene: 5. The CDR3 DNA follows: TGTGCCAGCAGCTTCCGACTAGCGGGTACCACAGATACGCAGTATTTT. This encodes CASSFRLAGTTDTQYF.

V gene TRBV11-1 combines with J gene TRBJ2-7, with 9 positions matching TRBD2. The CDR3 extends over 15 amino acids. V shed 5 bases, J shed 0 bases, and the junction held 5 bases outside the gene matches. CDR1 is SGHAT, CDR2 FQDESV, per germline (reference sequence). CDR3 bases: TGTGCCAGCAGCCCGACGACTAGCGGCTCCTACGAGCAGTACTTC. Protein: CASSPTTSGSYEQYF.

The rearrangement links TRBV19 to TRBJ2-3; unclear D gene. V was shortened by 5 bases and J by 1 base, with 22 bases between the two germline ends. The CDR3 has 18 residues. CDR1 and CDR2 from the germline V gene are LNHDA and SQIVND (reference sequence). CDR3 sequence (DNA): TGTGCCAGTAGTGCCTCCCCCAGTTCGTGGCCAGGCACAGATACGCAGTATTTT. Protein: CASSASPSSWPGTDTQYF.

The chain carries TRBV7-2 and TRBJ2-7, with D perhaps matching TRBD2 (7 bases). The CDR3 spans 16 residues. The V end was cut by 1 base, the J end by 0 bases, with 13 bases between. Germline lookup yields CDR1 SGHTA and CDR2 FQGNSA. CDR3: CASSLVGGGTSYEQYF. In DNA form, the CDR3 reads TGTGCCAGCAGCTTAGTGGGCGGGGGCACCTCCTACGAGCAGTACTTC.

This clone was seen repeatedly, ten times or more. This chain joins TRBV28 and TRBJ1-5, with 10 bases aligning to TRBD1. This CDR3 has 15 residues. CDR1 and CDR2 (germline): MDHEN, SYDVKM. Trimming cost V 6 bases and J 5 bases; bases outside gene matches: 7. As DNA, the CDR3 is TGTGCCAGCAGCCGACCGGGACAGGGGTATCAGCCCCAGCATTTT. It translates to CASSRPGQGYQPQHF.

The chain carries TRBV4-1 and TRBJ2-1; 9 bases are a match to TRBD2. J lost 9 bases, V lost 1 base, and 16 bases had no gene match. Germline CDR1 is MGHRA and CDR2 is YSYEKL. The CDR3 contains 18 residues. The CDR3 coding sequence is TGCGCCAGCAGCCAAGTGGGTCAGGGGGGACTAGCTTATTCTGAGCAGTTCTTC. Amino acids: CASSQVGQGGLAYSEQFF.

This chain uses TRBV7-2 with TRBJ2-3; TRBD1 aligns across 10 bases. V lost 2 bases, J lost 6 bases, and 5 bases stayed unmatched. CDR1 SGHTA and CDR2 FQGNSA come from the germline V gene. CDR3 length: 15 residues. CDR3 coding DNA: TGTGCCAGCAGCTTATCGGGACAGGGGATTGATACGCAGTATTTT. It specifies CASSLSGQGIDTQYF.

The chain employs TRBV6-5 and TRBJ2-2; no clear D. Per the germline V gene, CDR1 is MNHEY and CDR2 is SVGAGI. Trimming cost V 6 bases and J 7 bases, with 12 bases left between them. This CDR3 spans 13 amino acids. The CDR3 region is CASSLRLNGELFF. The CDR3 DNA sequence: TGTGCCAGCAGCCTACGCCTTAACGGGGAGCTGTTTTTT.

This rearrangement joins TRBV4-3 to TRBJ2-2; TRBD2 matches at 13 bases. V was pared by 1 base and J by 5 bases, with 4 bases of the junction left unmatched. The CDR3 has 17 residues. Germline V gene data show CDR1 as LGHNA and CDR2 as YSLEER. CDR3: CASSQARTSGGTGELFF. The CDR3 nucleotides read TGCGCCAGCAGCCAAGCACGGACTAGCGGGGGAACCGGGGAGCTGTTTTTT.

The chain carries TRBV3-1 (or the pseudogene TRBV3-2) and TRBJ2-3; the match to TRBD1 covers 8 bases. The V gene end was trimmed by 5 bases and the J gene end by 2 bases; junction bases not matched to a gene: 9. CDR1 LGHDT and CDR2 YNNKEL come from the germline V gene (reference sequence). The CDR3 runs 16 residues. The CDR3 DNA is TGTGCCAGCAGCTTACTCCCGGGACAGGTCACAGATACGCAGTATTTT. Its translation: CASSLLPGQVTDTQYF.

This clone was recorded once. The V gene is TRBV7-6, the J gene TRBJ2-2, with D tentatively TRBD1 (5 bases). The CDR3 spans 16 residues. Germline V gene sequence: CDR1 SGHVS, CDR2 FNYEAQ. The V gene lost 5 bases and the J gene lost 0 bases, with 13 bases spanning the gap. The CDR3 is CASSPTWTTNTGELFF. The CDR3 DNA follows: TGTGCCAGCAGCCCCACTTGGACAACGAACACCGGGGAGCTGTTTTTT.

The chain is built from TRBV30 and TRBJ2-1; D remains ambiguous. Per the germline V gene, CDR1 is GTSNPN and CDR2 is SVGIG (reference sequence). The V and J ends lost 1 base and 9 bases respectively, with 10 bases between them. CDR3 length equals 12 residues. CDR3 in amino acids: CAWSAQSGEQFF. The CDR3 coding sequence is TGTGCCTGGAGTGCCCAATCCGGTGAGCAGTTCTTC.

The chain has TRBV5-1 and TRBJ1-2, with D maybe TRBD1 (6 bases). The germline CDR1 and CDR2 sequences are SGHRS and YFSETQ. The CDR3 extends over 13 amino acids. V was shortened by 3 bases and J by 4 bases, with 10 bases between the two germline ends. CDR3 sequence reads: CASSSTGSYGYTF. In DNA form, the CDR3 reads TGCGCCAGCAGCTCTACAGGGTCCTATGGCTACACCTTC.

The V call is TRBV19, the J call TRBJ1-4; TRBD1 might be the D (5 bases). The V end was cut by 4 bases, the J end by 2 bases, with 14 bases between. The CDR3 consists of 16 residues. Germline lookup yields CDR1 LNHDA and CDR2 SQIVND (reference sequence). The CDR3 loop reads CASSTGTSSTNEKLFF. The CDR3 DNA is TGTGCCAGTAGTACGGGGACTTCCTCCACTAATGAAAAACTGTTTTTT.

This clone showed up just once. The rearrangement links TRBV7-7 to TRBJ2-2, with a tentative D call TRBD1 (6 bases). There are 16 residues in the CDR3. The V end was cut by 1 base, the J end by 2 bases, with 11 bases between. CDR1 and CDR2 (germline): SSHAT, FNYEAQ (reference sequence). CDR3 loop: CASSLGRGSNTGELFF. The CDR3 DNA reads TGTGCCAGCAGCTTAGGAAGGGGGTCCAACACCGGGGAGCTGTTTTTT.

The chain combines TRBV6-6 with TRBJ2-2, with 7 bases fitting TRBD1. Trimming at V came to 7 bases and at J to 0 bases, leaving 8 bases not matched to a gene. Germline V gives CDR1 MNHNY, CDR2 SVGAGI (reference sequence). The CDR3 extends over 16 amino acids. The CDR3 region is CASNKQQGPNTGELFF. The CDR3 nucleotides are TGTGCCAGCAACAAACAACAGGGGCCGAACACCGGGGAGCTGTTTTTT.

The chain recombines TRBV29-1 with TRBJ2-2; 8 bases are a match to TRBD1. Germline-derived CDR1 and CDR2 are SQVTM and ANQGSEA. The CDR3 sequence is 12 residues long. With V trimmed by 6 bases and J by 6 bases, 3 bases remained unmatched. In DNA, the CDR3 is TGCAGCGTGGCACAGGGGGCCGGGGAGCTGTTTTTT. Translating it yields CSVAQGAGELFF.

The sample holds one count of this clone. The rearrangement links TRBV7-9 to TRBJ2-1; D unclear. The CDR3 loop spans 16 amino acids. With 0 bases removed from V and 4 bases from J, the gap between germline ends came to 13 bases. The V gene's germline CDR1 is SEHNR and CDR2 FQNEAQ (reference sequence). Here the CDR3 DNA reads TGTGCCAGCAGCTTAGCGCTTGCTATAACGTACAATGAGCAGTTCTTC. Protein sequence: CASSLALAITYNEQFF.

The CDR3 region has the DNA TGTGCCAGCAGCCCAGCGGGAGGGGACACCGGGGAGCTGTTTTTT. Protein sequence: CASSPAGGDTGELFF. The J gene is TRBJ2-2, the V gene TRBV7-7, with TRBD2 identical over 10 bases. Trimming removed 5 bases from V and 3 bases from J; junction bases left unmatched: 3. The CDR3 is 15 residues long. Germline V CDR1 and CDR2: SSHAT, FNYEAQ (reference sequence).

For the CDR3, the DNA is TGTGCCAGCAGCCAATTATGGGGTCAGGGAAACACCGGGGAGCTGTTTTTT. This translates into CASSQLWGQGNTGELFF. The rearrangement joins TRBV14 to TRBJ2-2; TRBD1 might be the D (5 bases). Germline loops: CDR1 SGHDN, CDR2 FVKESK. V gave up 2 bases and J gave up 2 bases, with 15 bases separating them. The CDR3 is 17 residues long.

The chain links TRBV21-1 to TRBJ1-6; the table gives TRBD1 as D, unverified against the DNA. TRBV21-1 is marked as a pseudogene. The CDR3 is made up of 15 amino acids. CDR3 region: CASTDTGRRNSPLHF. The CDR3 DNA reads as TGTGCCAGCACAGATACAGGGCGCCGGAATTCACCCCTCCACTTT.

Notes on this clone: The sample has other DNA sequences that encode this CDR3 too. The J gene is TRBJ1-2, the V gene TRBV5-1; no clear D gene. This CDR3 contains 13 residues. Per germline, CDR1 SGHRS and CDR2 YFSETQ. V was clipped by 3 bases and J by 2 bases, with 8 bases between them. The CDR3 spells CASSSRPNYGYTF. CDR3 nucleotide sequence: TGCGCCAGCAGCTCGAGGCCGAACTATGGCTACACCTTC.

V gene TRBV27 combines with J gene TRBJ2-3; tentative D call: TRBD2 (6 bases). The ends were cut back, 0 bases at V and 3 bases at J, with 13 bases in the middle. The V gene's germline CDR1 is MNHEY and CDR2 SMNVEV (reference sequence). The CDR3 sequence is 16 residues long. The CDR3 is CASSLSPGLQTDTQYF. The CDR3 DNA sequence: TGTGCCAGCAGTTTATCACCGGGACTTCAAACAGATACGCAGTATTTT.